This is a list of T cell receptor beta chains from one sample in a study of blood T cells in healthy people across ages. From the 5' RACE reads, TCRdb called clonotypes with MiXCR, one entry per CDR3 protein. The data contain around 1,000,000 distinct CDR3 sequences, less than 25% of them singletons. The sample also formed part of further work on T cells of mothers and their children.

Sequenced sample: blood. These receptors were taken from a girl aged 2 to 9 in good health. CDR3s include the opening cysteine and the closing phenylalanine or tryptophan. D genes are given only for firm matches. Not every row has a clone size; where given, it reads once, few, many or a size class.

TRBJ1-3,NA,NA,15,TRBV4-3,TGCGCCAGCAGCCAAGGTCAGTCCTCTGGAAACACCATATATTTT,CASSQGQSSGNTIYF
TRBJ1-2,NA,NA,12,TRBV2,TGTGCCAGCAGGAGGGGTAACTATGGCTACACCTTC,CASRRGNYGYTF
TRBJ2-7,NA,TRBD2,15,TRBV7-9,TGTGCCAGCAGCCCTAGCGGGAGGGAGGTCTACGAGCAGTACTTC,CASSPSGREVYEQYF
TRBJ2-1,NA,NA,16,TRBV4-1,TGCGCCAGCAGCCAACATACTCAGGGGCTTCACAATGAGCAGTTCTTC,CASSQHTQGLHNEQFF
TRBJ1-2,NA,NA,15,TRBV4-3,TGCGCCAGCAGCCAAGATTCCGGGGGCGCGGAAGGCTACACCTTC,CASSQDSGGAEGYTF
TRBJ2-5,few,NA,15,TRBV29-1,TGCAGCGTTGAGGTCGAGGGGACACTGCAAGAGACCCAGTACTTC,CSVEVEGTLQETQYF
TRBJ2-5,NA,NA,15,TRBV18,TGTGCCAGCTCACCTACCCCTCGGTCGATGGAGACCCAGTACTTC,CASSPTPRSMETQYF
TRBJ2-4,many,NA,14,TRBV28,TGTGCCAGCAGCCCATTGCAAGCCAAAAACATTCAGTACTTC,CASSPLQAKNIQYF
TRBJ2-3,NA,TRBD2,16,TRBV24-1,TGTGCCACCAGTGATTTCGTGGGAGGGCCAACAGATACGCAGTATTTT,CATSDFVGGPTDTQYF
TRBJ2-1,few,TRBD2,19,TRBV28,TGTGCCAGCAGTCTCCGGACTAGCGGGGGGTCAGGGCTGTACAATGAGCAGTTCTTC,CASSLRTSGGSGLYNEQFF
TRBJ1-2,few,NA,14,TRBV4-2,TGTGCCAGCAGCCAAGAGGCAAGACTCTATGGCTACACCTTC,CASSQEARLYGYTF
TRBJ1-5,NA,NA,15,TRBV4-2,TGTGCCAGCAGCCAAGTTGAGGAAGGGGCTCAGCCCCAGCATTTT,CASSQVEEGAQPQHF
TRBJ2-1,NA,TRBD1,14,TRBV10-3,TGTGCCACTTTGGTGGACAGGGGGCAGGATGAGCAGTTCTTC,CATLVDRGQDEQFF
TRBJ1-4,few,NA,11,TRBV12-3/TRBV12-4,TGTGCCAGCAGTCGTACGCAGGGTCTGTTTTTT,CASSRTQGLFF
TRBJ2-1,NA,TRBD2,17,TRBV9,TGTGCCAGCAGCGTTCGTTTAGCGGGGGGGCCCTACAATGAGCAGTTCTTC,CASSVRLAGGPYNEQFF
TRBJ1-4,few,TRBD1,17,TRBV20-1,TGCAGTGCTAGAGGATTCACCCAGGGGGTCACTAATGAAAAACTGTTTTTT,CSARGFTQGVTNEKLFF
TRBJ2-7,few,NA,14,TRBV10-3,TGTGCCTCCTCACAAGGGGACATCTCCTACGAGCAGTACTTC,CASSQGDISYEQYF
TRBJ2-3,few,NA,14,TRBV10-3,TGTGCCATCAGTGAAATACTACCACTAGATACGCAGTATTTT,CAISEILPLDTQYF
TRBJ2-1,NA,NA,13,TRBV3-1,TGTGCCAGCAGCCAAGTAGAGGTAGTCGAGCAGTTCTTC,CASSQVEVVEQFF
TRBJ1-1,once,TRBD1,15,TRBV5-1,TGCGCCAGCAGCTTGGGGGGACAGAGGAACACTGAAGCTTTCTTT,CASSLGGQRNTEAFF
TRBJ2-5,NA,NA,13,TRBV29-1,TGCAGCTCCACCAGGCCGTACCAAGAGACCCAGTACTTC,CSSTRPYQETQYF
TRBJ2-4,few,NA,12,TRBV9,TGTGCCAGCAGCGTGAACGACGGCATTCAGTACTTC,CASSVNDGIQYF
TRBJ2-5,NA,NA,12,TRBV10-1,TGCGCCAGCAGTGACCACCTCGAGACCCAGTACTTC,CASSDHLETQYF
TRBJ2-5,NA,TRBD2,14,TRBV4-3,TGCGCCAGCAGCCAGAGCGGGGGGCTTGAGACCCAGTACTTC,CASSQSGGLETQYF
TRBJ2-5,few,NA,11,TRBV6-5,TGTGCCAGCAGTTACGGGTGGACCCAGTACTTC,CASSYGWTQYF
TRBJ1-1,NA,NA,15,TRBV29-1,TGCAGCACGGGGCCTACAGGGTCGAAGGGATCTGAAGCTTTCTTT,CSTGPTGSKGSEAFF
TRBJ2-5,few,NA,12,TRBV2,TGTGCCAGCACCGATGGGGGGGAGACCCAGTACTTC,CASTDGGETQYF
TRBJ2-3,few,NA,13,TRBV3-1,TGTGCCAGCAGCCAAGAACCGACCGATACGCAGTATTTT,CASSQEPTDTQYF